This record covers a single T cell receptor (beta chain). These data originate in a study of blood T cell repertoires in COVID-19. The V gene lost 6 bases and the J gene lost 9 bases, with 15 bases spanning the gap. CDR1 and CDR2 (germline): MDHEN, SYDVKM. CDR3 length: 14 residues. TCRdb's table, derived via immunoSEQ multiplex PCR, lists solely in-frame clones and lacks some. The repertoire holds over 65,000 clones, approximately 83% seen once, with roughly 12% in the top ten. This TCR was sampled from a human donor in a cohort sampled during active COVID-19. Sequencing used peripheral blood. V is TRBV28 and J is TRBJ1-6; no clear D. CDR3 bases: TGTGCCAGCAGCACAAATGCGGGTGGTTCACCCCTCCACTTT. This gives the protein CASSTNAGGSPLHF.